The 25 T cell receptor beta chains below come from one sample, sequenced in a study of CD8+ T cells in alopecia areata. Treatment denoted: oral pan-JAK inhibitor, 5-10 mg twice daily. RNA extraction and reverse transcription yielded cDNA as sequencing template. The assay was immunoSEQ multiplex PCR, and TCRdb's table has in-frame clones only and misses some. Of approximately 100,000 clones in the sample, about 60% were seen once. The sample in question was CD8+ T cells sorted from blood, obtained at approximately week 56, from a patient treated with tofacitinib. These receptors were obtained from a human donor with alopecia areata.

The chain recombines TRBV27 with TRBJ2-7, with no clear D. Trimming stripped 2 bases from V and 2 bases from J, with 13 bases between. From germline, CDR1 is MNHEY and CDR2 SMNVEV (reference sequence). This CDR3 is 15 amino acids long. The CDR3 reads CASSLGQITTYEQYF. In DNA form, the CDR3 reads TGTGCCAGCAGTTTAGGGCAGATTACCACCTACGAGCAGTACTTC.

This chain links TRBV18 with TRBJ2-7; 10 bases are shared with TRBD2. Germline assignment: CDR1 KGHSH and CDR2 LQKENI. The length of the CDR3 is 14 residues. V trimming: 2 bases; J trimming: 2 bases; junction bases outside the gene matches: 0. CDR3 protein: CASSPSGGAYEQYF. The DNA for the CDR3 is TGTGCCAGCTCACCAAGCGGGGGGGCCTACGAGCAGTACTTC.

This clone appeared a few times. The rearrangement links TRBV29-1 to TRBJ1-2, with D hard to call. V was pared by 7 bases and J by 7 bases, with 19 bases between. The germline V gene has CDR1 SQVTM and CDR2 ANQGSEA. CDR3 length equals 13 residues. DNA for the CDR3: TGCAGCGCCATGGAGGCTGACGAGCGTGGCTACACCTTC. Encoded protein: CSAMEADERGYTF.

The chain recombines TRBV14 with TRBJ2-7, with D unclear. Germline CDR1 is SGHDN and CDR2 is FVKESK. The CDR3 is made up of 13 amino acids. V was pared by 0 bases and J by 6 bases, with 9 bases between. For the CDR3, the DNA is TGTGCCAGCAGCCAAGATTATTGGGGCGAGCAGTACTTC. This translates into CASSQDYWGEQYF.

CDR3 loop: CASTETGDGEQFF. In DNA form, the CDR3 reads TGTGCCAGCACCGAGACAGGGGACGGTGAGCAGTTCTTC. The J gene is TRBJ2-1, the V gene TRBV9, with 8 bases lining up with TRBD1. Germline V CDR1 and CDR2: SGDLS, YYNGEE. The CDR3 length is 13 residues. V shed 6 bases and J 9 bases; nucleotides not matched to a gene: 8.

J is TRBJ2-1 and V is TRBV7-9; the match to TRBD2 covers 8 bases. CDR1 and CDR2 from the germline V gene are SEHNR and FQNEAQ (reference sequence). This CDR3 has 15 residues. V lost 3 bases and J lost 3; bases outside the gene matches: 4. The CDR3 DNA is TGTGCCAGCAGCTTGACGGCGGGGGGCTACAATGAGCAGTTCTTC. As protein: CASSLTAGGYNEQFF.

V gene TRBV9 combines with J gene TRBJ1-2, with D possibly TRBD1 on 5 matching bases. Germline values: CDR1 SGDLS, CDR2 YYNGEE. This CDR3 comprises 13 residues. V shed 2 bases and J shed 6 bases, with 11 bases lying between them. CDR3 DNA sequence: TGTGCCAGCAGCGTCGGGGGGACGCATGGCTACACCTTC. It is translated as CASSVGGTHGYTF.

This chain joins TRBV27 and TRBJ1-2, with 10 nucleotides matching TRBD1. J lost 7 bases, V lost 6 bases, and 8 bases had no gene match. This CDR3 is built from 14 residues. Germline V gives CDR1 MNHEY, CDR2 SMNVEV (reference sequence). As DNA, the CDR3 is TGTGCCAGCAGCCCCACCGGGACAGGGGTTGGCTACACCTTC. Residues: CASSPTGTGVGYTF.

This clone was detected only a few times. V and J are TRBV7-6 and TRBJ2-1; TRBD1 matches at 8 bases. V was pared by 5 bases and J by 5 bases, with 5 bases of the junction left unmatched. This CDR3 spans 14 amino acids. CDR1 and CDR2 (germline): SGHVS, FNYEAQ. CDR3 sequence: CASSDRGPDNEQFF. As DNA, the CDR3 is TGTGCCAGCAGCGACAGGGGCCCGGACAATGAGCAGTTCTTC.

CDR3 DNA: TGTGCCAGCAGTGAAAACCGGGACACAGGCGAAGCTTTCTTT. Its translation: CASSENRDTGEAFF. The V gene is TRBV25-1, the J gene TRBJ1-1, with D possibly matching TRBD1 (6 bases). The CDR3 has 14 residues. V was cut by 2 bases and J by 8 bases, with 15 bases left in between. Germline loops: CDR1 MGHDK, CDR2 SYGVNS.

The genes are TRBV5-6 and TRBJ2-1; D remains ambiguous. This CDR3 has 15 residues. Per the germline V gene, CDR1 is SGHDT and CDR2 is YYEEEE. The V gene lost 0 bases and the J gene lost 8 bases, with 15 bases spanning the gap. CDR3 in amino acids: CASSLGLYIVDEQFF. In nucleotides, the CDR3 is TGTGCCAGCAGCTTGGGGTTGTATATTGTCGATGAGCAGTTCTTC.

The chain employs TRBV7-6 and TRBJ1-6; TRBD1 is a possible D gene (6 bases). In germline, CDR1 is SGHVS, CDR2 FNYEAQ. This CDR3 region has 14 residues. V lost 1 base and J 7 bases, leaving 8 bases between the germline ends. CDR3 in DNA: TGTGCCAGCAGCTTAGGAGGGGGAAATTCACCCCTCCACTTT. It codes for CASSLGGGNSPLHF.

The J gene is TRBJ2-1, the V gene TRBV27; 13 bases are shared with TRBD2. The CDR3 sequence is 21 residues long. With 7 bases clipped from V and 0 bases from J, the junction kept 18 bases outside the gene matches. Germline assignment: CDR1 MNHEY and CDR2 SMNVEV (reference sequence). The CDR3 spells CASTLRLLAGGPSSSYNEQFF. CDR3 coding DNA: TGTGCCAGCACCCTTCGTCTACTAGCGGGGGGGCCAAGTTCCTCCTACAATGAGCAGTTCTTC.

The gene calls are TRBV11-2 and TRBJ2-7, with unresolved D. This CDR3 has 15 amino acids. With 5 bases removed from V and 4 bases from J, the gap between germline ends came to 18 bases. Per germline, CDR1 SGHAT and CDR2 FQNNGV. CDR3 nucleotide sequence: TGTGCCAGCAGCCCTCGCCCGGTGCTGGGTTACGAGCAGTACTTC. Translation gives CASSPRPVLGYEQYF.

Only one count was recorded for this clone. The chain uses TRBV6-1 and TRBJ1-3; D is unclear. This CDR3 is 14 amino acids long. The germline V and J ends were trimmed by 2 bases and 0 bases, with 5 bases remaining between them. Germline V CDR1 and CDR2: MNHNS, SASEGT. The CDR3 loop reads CASSEWISGNTIYF. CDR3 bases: TGTGCCAGCAGTGAATGGATCTCTGGAAACACCATATATTTT.

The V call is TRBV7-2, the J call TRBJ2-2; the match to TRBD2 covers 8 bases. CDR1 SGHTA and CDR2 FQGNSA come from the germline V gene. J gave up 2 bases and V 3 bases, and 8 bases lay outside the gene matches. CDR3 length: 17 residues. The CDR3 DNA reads TGTGCCAGCAGCTTGCCCAGCGGGGGACCTAACACCGGGGAGCTGTTTTTT. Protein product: CASSLPSGGPNTGELFF.

In DNA form, the CDR3 reads TGTGCCAGCACCGCCGGGTCTGGGGGCGCGGATGGCTACACCTTC. It encodes CASTAGSGGADGYTF. The chain carries TRBV27 and TRBJ1-2, with a tentative D call TRBD1 (6 bases). V lost 7 bases and J 6 bases, leaving 21 bases between the germline ends. Germline V gene data show CDR1 as MNHEY and CDR2 as SMNVEV (reference sequence). The CDR3 loop spans 15 amino acids.

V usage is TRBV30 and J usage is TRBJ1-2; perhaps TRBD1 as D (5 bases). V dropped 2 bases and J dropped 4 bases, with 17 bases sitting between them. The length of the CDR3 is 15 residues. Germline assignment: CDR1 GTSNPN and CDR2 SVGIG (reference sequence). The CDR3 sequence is CAWSTRLPRVYGYTF. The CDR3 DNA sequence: TGTGCCTGGAGTACGCGGCTGCCCAGGGTCTATGGCTACACCTTC.

In DNA form, the CDR3 reads TGTGCCAGCAGAGAAAGGGGGACACAGAATCCGGCCGGCACAGATACGCAGTATTTT. Its translation is CASRERGTQNPAGTDTQYF. V gene TRBV9 combines with J gene TRBJ2-3; perhaps TRBD1 as D (6 bases). V lost 5 bases and J 1 base, leaving 26 bases between the germline ends. Per germline, CDR1 SGDLS and CDR2 YYNGEE. This CDR3 comprises 19 residues. Full variable domain (outside the CDR3, taken from reference TRBV9 and TRBJ2-3): DSGVTQTPKHLITATGQRVTLRCSPRSGDLSVYWYQQSLDQGLQFLIQYYNGEERAKGNILERFSAQQFPDLHSELNLSSLELGDSALYFCASRERGTQNPAGTDTQYFGPGTRLTVL.

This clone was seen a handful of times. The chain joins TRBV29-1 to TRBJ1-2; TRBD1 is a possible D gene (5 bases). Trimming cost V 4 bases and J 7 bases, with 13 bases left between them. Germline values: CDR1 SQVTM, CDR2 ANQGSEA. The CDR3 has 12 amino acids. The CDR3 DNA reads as TGCAGCGTTGTCCAGGGAATAGGTGGCTACACCTTC. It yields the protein CSVVQGIGGYTF.

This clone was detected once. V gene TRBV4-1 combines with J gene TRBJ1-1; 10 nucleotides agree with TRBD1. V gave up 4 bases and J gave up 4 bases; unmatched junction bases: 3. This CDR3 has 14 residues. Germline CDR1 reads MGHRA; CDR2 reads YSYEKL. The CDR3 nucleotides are TGCGCCAGCAGCCCGCGACAGGGGGCCACTGAAGCTTTCTTT. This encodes CASSPRQGATEAFF.

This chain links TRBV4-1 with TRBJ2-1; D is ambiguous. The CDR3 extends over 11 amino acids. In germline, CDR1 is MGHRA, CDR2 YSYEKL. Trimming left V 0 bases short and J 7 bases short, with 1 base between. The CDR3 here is CASSQENEQFF. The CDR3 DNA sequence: TGCGCCAGCAGCCAAGAAAATGAGCAGTTCTTC.

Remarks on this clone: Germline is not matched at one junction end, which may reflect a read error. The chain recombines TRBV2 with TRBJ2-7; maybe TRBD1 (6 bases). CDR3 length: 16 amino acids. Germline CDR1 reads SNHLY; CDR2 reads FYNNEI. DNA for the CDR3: TGTGCCAGCAGGGAAGGACAGCCTCCTAGCTCCTACGAGCAGTACTTC. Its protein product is CASREGQPPSSYEQYF. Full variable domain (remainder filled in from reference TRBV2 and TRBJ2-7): EPEVTQTPSHQVTQMGQEVILRCVPISNHLYFYWYRQILGQKVEFLVSFYNNEISEKSEIFDDQFSVERPDGSNFTLKIRSTKLEDSAMYFCASREGQPPSSYEQYFGPGTRLTVT.

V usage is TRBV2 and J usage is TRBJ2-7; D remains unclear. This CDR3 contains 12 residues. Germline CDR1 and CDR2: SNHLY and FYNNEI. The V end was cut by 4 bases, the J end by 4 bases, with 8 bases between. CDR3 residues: CASSGGSYEQYF. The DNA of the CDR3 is TGTGCCAGCAGTGGGGGTTCTTACGAGCAGTACTTC.

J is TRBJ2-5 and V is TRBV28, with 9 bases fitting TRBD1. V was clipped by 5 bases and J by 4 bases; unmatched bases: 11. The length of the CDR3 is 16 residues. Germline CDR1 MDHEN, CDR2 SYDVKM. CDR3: CASSPGTGTGRETQYF. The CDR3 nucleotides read TGTGCCAGCAGTCCGGGAACCGGGACAGGGAGAGAGACCCAGTACTTC. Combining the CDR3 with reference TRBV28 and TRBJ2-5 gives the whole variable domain DVKVTQSSRYLVKRTGEKVFLECVQDMDHENMFWYRQDPGLGLRLIYFSYDVKMKEKGDIPEGYSVSREKKERFSLILESASTNQTSMYLCASSPGTGTGRETQYFGPGTRLLVL.